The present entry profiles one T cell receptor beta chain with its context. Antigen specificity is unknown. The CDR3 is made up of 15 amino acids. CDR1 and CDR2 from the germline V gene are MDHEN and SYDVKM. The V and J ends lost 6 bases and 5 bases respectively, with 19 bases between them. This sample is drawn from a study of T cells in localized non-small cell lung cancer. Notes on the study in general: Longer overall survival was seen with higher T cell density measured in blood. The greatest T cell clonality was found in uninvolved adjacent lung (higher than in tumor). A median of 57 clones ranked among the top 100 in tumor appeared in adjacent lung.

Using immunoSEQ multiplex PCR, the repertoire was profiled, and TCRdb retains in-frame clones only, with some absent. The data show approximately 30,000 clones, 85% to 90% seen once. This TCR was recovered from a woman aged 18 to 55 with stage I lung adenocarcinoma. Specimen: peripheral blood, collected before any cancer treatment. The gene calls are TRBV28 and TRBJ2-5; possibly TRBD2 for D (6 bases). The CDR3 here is CASRFLTGAQETQYF. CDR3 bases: TGTGCCAGCAGATTTCTAACGGGAGCACAGGAGACCCAGTACTTC.